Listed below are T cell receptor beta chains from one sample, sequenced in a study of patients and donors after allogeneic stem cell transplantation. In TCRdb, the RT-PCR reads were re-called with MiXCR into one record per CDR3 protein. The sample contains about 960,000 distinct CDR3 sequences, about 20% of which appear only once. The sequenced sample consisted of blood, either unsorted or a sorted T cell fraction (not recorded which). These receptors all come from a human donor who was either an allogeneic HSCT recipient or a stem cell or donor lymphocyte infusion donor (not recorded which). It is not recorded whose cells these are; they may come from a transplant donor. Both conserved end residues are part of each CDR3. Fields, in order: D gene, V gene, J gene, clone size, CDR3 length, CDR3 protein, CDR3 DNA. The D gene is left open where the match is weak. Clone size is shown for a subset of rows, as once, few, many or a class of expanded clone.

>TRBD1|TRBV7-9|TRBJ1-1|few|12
CASSPLKTGDFF
TGTGCCAGCAGCCCTCTAAAGACAGGGGATTTCTTT
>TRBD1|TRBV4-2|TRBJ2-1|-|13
CASSQAGGHEQFF
TGTGCCAGCAGCCAAGCAGGGGGCCATGAGCAGTTCTTC
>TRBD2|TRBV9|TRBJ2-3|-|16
CASSYRLAESKFTQYF
TGTGCCAGCAGCTATCGTCTAGCGGAGTCCAAGTTTACGCAGTATTTT
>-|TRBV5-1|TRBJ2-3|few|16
CASSPVGPQGTDTQYF
TGCGCCAGCAGCCCTGTCGGCCCTCAGGGCACAGATACGCAGTATTTT
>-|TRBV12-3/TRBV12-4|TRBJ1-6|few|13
CASSFRGGSPLHF
TGTGCCAGCAGTTTTAGGGGTGGTTCACCCCTCCACTTT
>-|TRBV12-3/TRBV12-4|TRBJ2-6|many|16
CASSLRGSSGANVLTF
TGTGCCAGCAGTTTACGGGGGAGCTCTGGGGCCAACGTCCTGACTTTC
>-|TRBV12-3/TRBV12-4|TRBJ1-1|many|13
CASSPLRNTEAFF
TGTGCCAGCAGTCCCCTGAGGAACACTGAAGCTTTCTTT
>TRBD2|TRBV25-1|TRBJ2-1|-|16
CASSTMGRETYNEQFF
TGTGCCAGTAGTACGATGGGGCGGGAGACCTACAATGAGCAGTTCTTC
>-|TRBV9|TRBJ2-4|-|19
CASSVGSSSGDGSKNIQYF
TGTGCCAGCAGCGTAGGATCCAGCTCAGGGGACGGATCCAAAAACATTCAGTACTTC
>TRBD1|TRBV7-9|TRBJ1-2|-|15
CASSGKGQGNYGYTF
TGTGCCAGCAGCGGAAAGGGACAGGGCAACTATGGCTACACCTTC
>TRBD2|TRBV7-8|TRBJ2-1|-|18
CASSLGLVRGGALAEQFF
TGTGCCAGCAGCTTGGGGCTTGTGCGCGGGGGGGCCCTTGCTGAGCAGTTCTTC
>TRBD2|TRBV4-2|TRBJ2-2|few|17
CASSQVLAGSSTGELFF
TGTGCCAGCAGCCAAGTTCTAGCGGGATCGTCTACCGGGGAGCTGTTTTTT
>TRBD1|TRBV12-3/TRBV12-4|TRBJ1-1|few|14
CASRLRGLGTEAFF
TGTGCCAGCAGACTGAGGGGGCTGGGCACTGAAGCTTTCTTT
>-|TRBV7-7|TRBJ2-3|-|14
CASSLGPDSGPQYF
TGTGCCAGCAGCTTAGGGCCCGATAGCGGCCCCCAGTATTTT
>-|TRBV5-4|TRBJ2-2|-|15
CASSLKGKNTGELFF
TGTGCCAGCAGCTTGAAGGGAAAGAACACCGGGGAGCTGTTTTTT
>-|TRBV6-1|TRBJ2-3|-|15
CASSVDGGRTDTQYF
TGTGCCAGCAGCGTCGACGGGGGGCGCACAGATACGCAGTATTTT
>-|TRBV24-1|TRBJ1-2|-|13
CATSDLGHNGYTF
TGTGCCACCAGTGATTTGGGCCATAATGGCTACACCTTC
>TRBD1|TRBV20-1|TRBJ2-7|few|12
CSAEQGGYEQYF
TGCAGTGCTGAACAGGGGGGCTACGAGCAGTACTTC
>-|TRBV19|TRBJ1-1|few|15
CASSIARGWPTEAFF
TGTGCCAGTAGTATTGCTAGGGGATGGCCCACTGAAGCTTTCTTT
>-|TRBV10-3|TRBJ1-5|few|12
CAISEGDQPQHF
TGTGCCATCAGTGAAGGGGATCAGCCCCAGCATTTT
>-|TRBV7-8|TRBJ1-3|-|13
CASSGEAGNTIYF
TGTGCCAGCAGCGGAGAGGCTGGAAACACCATATATTTT
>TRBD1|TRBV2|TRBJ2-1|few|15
CASRTSGQGYNEQFF
TGTGCCAGCAGGACATCGGGACAGGGGTACAATGAGCAGTTCTTC
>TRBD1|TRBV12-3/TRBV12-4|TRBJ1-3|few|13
CASSPDRGNTIYF
TGTGCCAGCAGTCCCGACAGGGGCAACACCATATATTTT
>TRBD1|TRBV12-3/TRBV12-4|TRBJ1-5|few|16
CASSSGQGGSNQPQHF
TGTGCCAGCAGTTCGGGACAGGGGGGGAGCAATCAGCCCCAGCATTTT
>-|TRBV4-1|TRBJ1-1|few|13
CASSHPRGTEAFF
TGCGCCAGCAGCCACCCGAGGGGCACTGAAGCTTTCTTT
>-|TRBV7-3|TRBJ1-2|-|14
CASSLGTVDYGYTF
TGTGCCAGCAGCTTAGGGACGGTCGACTATGGCTACACCTTC
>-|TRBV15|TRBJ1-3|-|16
CATSRQDRFSGNTIYF
TGTGCCACCAGCAGACAGGACAGATTCTCTGGAAACACCATATATTTT
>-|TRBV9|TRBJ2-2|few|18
CASSVGKGTPVNTGELFF
TGTGCCAGCAGCGTAGGGAAGGGGACCCCCGTAAACACCGGGGAGCTGTTTTTT
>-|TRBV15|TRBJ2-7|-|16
CATSRGAGLNFYEQYF
TGTGCCACCAGCAGAGGGGCCGGCCTTAACTTCTACGAGCAGTACTTC
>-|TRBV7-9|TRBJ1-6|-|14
CASSSGRNNSPLHF
TGTGCCAGCAGCTCGGGACGGAATAATTCACCCCTCCACTTT
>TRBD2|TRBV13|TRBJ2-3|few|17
CASSQSSGRPPTDTQYF
TGTGCCAGCAGCCAGTCCAGCGGGAGGCCCCCCACAGATACGCAGTATTTT